The 27 T cell receptor beta chains in this list originate from one sample, sequenced in a study of T-cell memory formation after mild COVID-19. TCRdb used MiXCR to reprocess the 5' RACE reads, holding one entry per CDR3 protein. The table lists 50,000 or so distinct CDR3 sequences, approximately 9% of them singletons. The material sequenced was PBMCs or a T cell subset sorted from them (not recorded which). These receptors all come from an adult woman who had mild COVID-19 (a few samples of this study predate the infection). Cell type and time point are not known.

The chain employs TRBV5-6 and TRBJ2-1; D is unclear. Trimming stripped 1 base from V and 14 bases from J, with 19 bases between. Germline V gene data show CDR1 as SGHDT and CDR2 as YYEEEE. CDR3 length: 14 residues. The CDR3 nucleotides are TGTGCCAGCAGCTTGAGGATGGCCGCCCCAGGAGAGTTCTTC. Translated: CASSLRMAAPGEFF.

This clonotype is medium-sized by share. V usage is TRBV29-1 and J usage is TRBJ2-3; D uncertain. The V end was cut by 3 bases, the J end by 1 base, with 5 bases between. This CDR3 comprises 12 residues. In germline, CDR1 is SQVTM, CDR2 ANQGSEA. In nucleotides, the CDR3 is TGCAGCGTTGACACAGGCACAGATACGCAGTATTTT. It is translated as CSVDTGTDTQYF.

This rearrangement joins TRBV5-1 to TRBJ1-1; D is perhaps TRBD1 (5 bases). This CDR3 comprises 15 residues. CDR1 is SGHRS and CDR2 is YFSETQ in the germline V gene. V dropped 0 bases and J dropped 1 base, with 10 bases sitting between them. In DNA form, the CDR3 reads TGCGCCAGCAGCTTGGCCCCGGGGGGGAACACTGAAGCTTTCTTT. Translation gives CASSLAPGGNTEAFF.

In this sample, this clonotype turned up a few times. The chain combines TRBV10-3 with TRBJ1-5, with 7 positions matching TRBD1. V shed 5 bases, J shed 7 bases, and the junction held 5 bases outside the gene matches. Germline V gene sequence: CDR1 ENHRY, CDR2 SYGVKD. The CDR3 is 13 amino acids. Here the CDR3 DNA reads TGTGCCATCAGTCCATACAGGGGCCAGCCCCAGCATTTT. It encodes CAISPYRGQPQHF.

A few counts support this clonotype. This rearrangement joins TRBV20-1 to TRBJ2-7, with D possibly matching TRBD1 (5 bases). Looked up from germline, CDR1 is DFQATT and CDR2 is SNEGSKA (reference sequence). Trimming shortened V by 1 base and J by 0 bases, and 10 bases separated the two germline ends. The CDR3 extends over 14 amino acids. In DNA, the CDR3 is TGCAGTGCTAGAGGCGACAGCTACTCCTACGAGCAGTACTTC. This encodes CSARGDSYSYEQYF.

This clonotype was seen many times. The rearrangement uses TRBV6-5 and TRBJ2-6; D remains unclear. The CDR3 is 17 amino acids. V gave up 7 bases and J gave up 1 base, with 17 bases separating them. Germline V gives CDR1 MNHEY, CDR2 SVGAGI. CDR3 sequence (DNA): TGTGCCAGCACCGGGTCAGCTTACCTTTCTGGGGCCAACGTCCTGACTTTC. Residues: CASTGSAYLSGANVLTF.

This sequence joins TRBV29-1 and TRBJ2-3, with D unresolved. From germline, CDR1 is SQVTM and CDR2 ANQGSEA. V gave up 7 bases and J gave up 2 bases, with 10 bases separating them. This CDR3 has 12 residues. The chain's CDR3 is CSETSTTDTQYF. The CDR3 DNA is TGCAGCGAAACATCCACCACAGATACGCAGTATTTT.

The rearrangement links TRBV2 to TRBJ2-7, with 8 bases that match TRBD2. V lost 5 bases to trimming and J lost 5 bases; unmatched junction nucleotides: 11. CDR1 and CDR2 (germline): SNHLY, FYNNEI. The CDR3 extends over 15 amino acids. CDR3 sequence: CASSTPAGVVHEQYF. CDR3 bases: TGTGCCAGCAGTACTCCAGCGGGAGTAGTCCACGAGCAGTACTTC.

This clonotype was counted at least ten times. The V and J genes are TRBV24-1 and TRBJ1-5; the match to TRBD1 covers 7 bases. The CDR3 is 15 amino acids. With 5 bases clipped from V and 2 bases from J, the junction kept 5 bases outside the gene matches. Germline-derived CDR1 and CDR2 are KGHDR and SFDVKD. The CDR3 spells CATSASGTGNQPQHF. The CDR3 nucleotides are TGTGCCACCAGTGCTTCCGGGACAGGCAATCAGCCCCAGCATTTT.

The rearrangement links TRBV29-1 to TRBJ1-2, with D hard to call. CDR1 is SQVTM, CDR2 ANQGSEA, per germline. The V end lost 4 bases, the J end lost 2 bases, and 8 bases lay between the germline ends. The CDR3 spans 12 residues. CDR3 protein: CSVGSKNYGYTF. In DNA form, the CDR3 reads TGCAGCGTTGGGTCTAAGAACTATGGCTACACCTTC.

Ten or more counts support this clonotype. The gene calls are TRBV4-2 and TRBJ1-3, with no clear D. This CDR3 is built from 17 residues. CDR1 is LGHNA, CDR2 YNFKEQ, per germline. V lost 0 bases, J lost 1 base, and 13 bases lay in between. The CDR3 region is CASSQEAHSASGNTIYF. In DNA form, the CDR3 reads TGTGCCAGCAGCCAAGAGGCCCACAGCGCGTCTGGAAACACCATATATTTT.

This clonotype was observed at least ten times. This chain connects TRBV4-3 to TRBJ2-4; no reliable D call. The CDR3 extends over 16 amino acids. Trimming pared 3 bases from V and 7 bases from J, leaving 19 bases between. From germline, CDR1 is LGHNA and CDR2 YSLEER. CDR3 sequence: CASSHSRESSRNIQYF. The DNA of the CDR3 is TGCGCCAGCAGCCATTCACGTGAGAGCTCCCGGAACATTCAGTACTTC.

In this sample, this clonotype turned up many times. The V and J genes are TRBV20-1 and TRBJ2-3; TRBD2 might be the D (6 bases). V was trimmed by 3 bases and J by 3 bases, leaving 22 bases between them. Germline CDR1 and CDR2: DFQATT and SNEGSKA (reference sequence). CDR3 length: 17 amino acids. For the CDR3, the DNA is TGCAGTGCTAGGGGGGGTTGGGCCTCGAGTTCGACAGATACGCAGTATTTT. Translated, it gives CSARGGWASSSTDTQYF.

Note on this clonotype: One end of the junction fails to match germline, which may point to a read error. The chain joins TRBV2 to TRBJ1-6; TRBD1 might be the D (6 bases). The CDR3 is 15 residues long. Germline CDR1 and CDR2: SNHLY and FYNNEI. CDR3: CASTRTASHNSPLHF. The CDR3 DNA follows: TGTGCCAGCACCCGGACAGCCTCCCATAATTCACCCCTCCACTTT. The complete variable domain, with remaining parts taken from reference TRBV2 and TRBJ1-6, reads EPEVTQTPSHQVTQMGQEVILRCVPISNHLYFYWYRQILGQKVEFLVSFYNNEISEKSEIFDDQFSVERPDGSNFTLKIRSTKLEDSAMYFCASTRTASHNSPLHFGNGTRLTVT.

There are many counts of this clonotype. The chain employs TRBV10-3 and TRBJ2-3, with 9 bases aligning to TRBD2. Trimming removed 4 bases from V and 1 base from J; junction bases left unmatched: 0. Germline-derived CDR1 and CDR2 are ENHRY and SYGVKD. The CDR3 has 14 residues. The CDR3 DNA sequence: TGTGCCATCAGTGGGACTAGCGGCACAGATACGCAGTATTTT. Translating it yields CAISGTSGTDTQYF.

This clonotype was seen many times. The CDR3 is CSAPTGSSYEQYF. CDR3 bases: TGCAGTGCTCCGACAGGCTCTTCCTACGAGCAGTACTTC. The chain is built from TRBV20-1 and TRBJ2-7; tentative D call: TRBD1 (6 bases). CDR1 is DFQATT and CDR2 is SNEGSKA in the germline V gene (reference sequence). V shed 5 bases and J shed 1 base, with 12 bases lying between them. This CDR3 is built from 13 residues.

In this sample, this clonotype turned up many times. V and J are TRBV3-1 and TRBJ2-7; D unresolved. CDR3 length equals 13 residues. Trimming pared 1 base from V and 4 bases from J, leaving 8 bases between. CDR1 and CDR2 from the germline V gene are LGHDT and YNNKEL (reference sequence). CDR3 residues: CASSQVGPYEQYF. CDR3 nucleotides: TGTGCCAGCAGCCAAGTGGGTCCTTACGAGCAGTACTTC.

In this sample, this clonotype turned up many times. The V call is TRBV12-5, the J call TRBJ2-7, with D perhaps matching TRBD1 (6 bases). The CDR3 loop spans 13 amino acids. Trimming took 1 base from V and 8 from J, leaving 12 bases between them. Per germline, CDR1 LGHNT and CDR2 FRNRAP. CDR3: CASGLDNRDKQYF. CDR3 coding DNA: TGTGCTAGTGGTTTGGATAACAGGGACAAGCAGTACTTC.

This rearrangement joins TRBV4-1 to TRBJ1-5; no clear D. The CDR3 is 16 amino acids. Germline V gene lookup returns CDR1 MGHRA and CDR2 YSYEKL. V lost 1 base and J lost 0, with 10 bases in between. CDR3 in DNA: TGCGCCAGCAGCCAAGGTCTCAGAGATAGCAATCAGCCCCAGCATTTT. Amino acids: CASSQGLRDSNQPQHF.

This clonotype was picked up many times. The chain employs TRBV7-9 and TRBJ2-2, with D maybe TRBD1 (6 bases). The V end lost 5 bases, the J end lost 2 bases, and 9 bases lay between the germline ends. The V gene's germline CDR1 is SEHNR and CDR2 FQNEAQ (reference sequence). The CDR3 length is 14 residues. CDR3 in amino acids: CASSVQGNTGELFF. The CDR3 DNA is TGTGCCAGCAGCGTACAGGGCAACACCGGGGAGCTGTTTTTT.

V usage is TRBV20-1 and J usage is TRBJ1-5, with D possibly TRBD1 on 6 matching bases. The CDR3 extends over 16 amino acids. Trimming shortened V by 0 bases and J by 3 bases, and 15 bases separated the two germline ends. The germline V gene encodes CDR1 DFQATT and CDR2 SNEGSKA (reference sequence). CDR3 sequence (DNA): TGCAGTGCTAGAGATCCCCGGAGGGGGTCCAATCAGCCCCAGCATTTT. It translates to CSARDPRRGSNQPQHF.

This clonotype was counted many times. The chain links TRBV27 to TRBJ2-7, with 7 bases identical to TRBD1. This CDR3 comprises 15 residues. V was clipped by 3 bases and J by 3 bases; unmatched bases: 8. Germline V gives CDR1 MNHEY, CDR2 SMNVEV (reference sequence). CDR3 nucleotides: TGTGCCAGCAGTTTTATCGGACAGGCATACTACGAGCAGTACTTC. It codes for CASSFIGQAYYEQYF.

The CDR3 DNA follows: TGTGCCAGCAGCTTACAGGGGACAGATACGCAGTATTTT. Translating gives CASSLQGTDTQYF. This sequence joins TRBV7-3 and TRBJ2-3, with D maybe TRBD1 (6 bases). V gave up 2 bases and J gave up 3 bases, with 6 bases separating them. CDR3 length: 13 amino acids. Germline loops: CDR1 SGHTA, CDR2 FQGTGA.

A few counts support this clonotype. The rearrangement uses TRBV6-5 and TRBJ1-4, with 10 bases that match TRBD1. The germline V gene has CDR1 MNHEY and CDR2 SVGAGI. V gave up 4 bases and J gave up 10 bases; unmatched junction bases: 6. CDR3 length: 14 amino acids. The CDR3 spells CASSSPGQGRKLFF. In nucleotides, the CDR3 is TGTGCCAGCAGTTCGCCGGGACAGGGGCGAAAACTGTTTTTT.

This clonotype was seen only a few times. This rearrangement joins TRBV2 to TRBJ1-2, with D possibly TRBD1 on 5 matching bases. The germline V gene encodes CDR1 SNHLY and CDR2 FYNNEI. V shed 6 bases and J shed 8 bases, with 13 bases lying between them. CDR3 length: 12 amino acids. The DNA of the CDR3 is TGTGCCAGCAGCAGGGCGGGTTACGGCTACACCTTC. Translated: CASSRAGYGYTF.

This clonotype was observed many times. The chain employs TRBV6-2 or TRBV6-3 and TRBJ2-5; TRBD2 might be the D (6 bases). CDR3 length: 14 residues. Trimming cost V 6 bases and J 1 base, with 12 bases left between them. Germline assignment: CDR1 MNHEY and CDR2 SVGEGT. The CDR3 DNA reads as TGTGCCAGCAGGATAGGAGGGATCCAAGAGACCCAGTACTTC. Amino acids: CASRIGGIQETQYF.

The chain joins TRBV29-1 to TRBJ1-2; D unresolved. Germline V lookup: CDR1 SQVTM, CDR2 ANQGSEA. The CDR3 length is 10 residues. V was trimmed by 4 bases and J by 7 bases, leaving 7 bases between them. The CDR3 region has the DNA TGCAGCGTTGTTGGTGCTGGCTACACCTTC. It yields the protein CSVVGAGYTF.